The 2 T cell receptor beta chains reported below all come from one sample, sequenced in a study of T-cell memory formation after mild COVID-19. TCRdb redid the calling of the 5' RACE reads with MiXCR, one entry per CDR3 protein. The data contain 250,000 to 350,000 distinct CDR3 sequences, 15% to 20% of them singletons. Sequenced: PBMCs or a T cell subset sorted from them (not recorded which). The source of these receptors is a man between 18 and 35 years old who had mild COVID-19 (a few samples of this study predate the infection). Cell type and time point are not known.

As DNA, the CDR3 is TGTGCCAGCAGCTTAGACCCTCGGTCACCCCTCCACTTT. It translates to CASSLDPRSPLHF. The chain couples TRBV7-6 to TRBJ1-6; D unresolved. Trimming stripped 1 base from V and 10 bases from J, with 8 bases between. This CDR3 is built from 13 residues. Germline V gene data show CDR1 as SGHVS and CDR2 as FNYEAQ. Based on the CDR3 plus reference TRBV7-6 and TRBJ1-6, the full variable domain is GAGVSQSPRYKVTKRGQDVALRCDPISGHVSLYWYRQALGQGPEFLTYFNYEAQQDKSGLPNDRFSAERPEGSISTLTIQRTEQRDSAMYRCASSLDPRSPLHFGNGTRLTVT.

The chain joins TRBV10-3 to TRBJ1-2, with D hard to call. Germline loops: CDR1 ENHRY, CDR2 SYGVKD. CDR3 size: 14 residues. Trimming left V 0 bases short and J 8 bases short, with 13 bases between. In nucleotides, the CDR3 is TGTGCCATCAGTGAGTCCCAGATTATACAGGGCTACACCTTC. Amino acid sequence: CAISESQIIQGYTF.